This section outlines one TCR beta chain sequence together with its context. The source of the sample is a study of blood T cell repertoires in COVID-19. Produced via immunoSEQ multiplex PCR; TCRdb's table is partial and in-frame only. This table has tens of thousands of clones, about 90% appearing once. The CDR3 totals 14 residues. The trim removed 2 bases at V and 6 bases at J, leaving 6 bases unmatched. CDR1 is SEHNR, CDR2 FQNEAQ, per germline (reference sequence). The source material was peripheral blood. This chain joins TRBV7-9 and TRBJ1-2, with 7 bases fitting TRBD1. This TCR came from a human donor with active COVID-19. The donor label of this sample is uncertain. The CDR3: CASSLTQGPHGYTF. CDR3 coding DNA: TGTGCCAGCAGCTTAACACAGGGGCCCCATGGCTACACCTTC. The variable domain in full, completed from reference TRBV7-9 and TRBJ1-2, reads DTGVSQNPRHKITKRGQNVTFRCDPISEHNRLYWYRQTLGQGPEFLTYFQNEAQLEKSRLLSDRFSAERPKGSFSTLEIQRTEQGDSAMYLCASSLTQGPHGYTFGSGTRLTVV.